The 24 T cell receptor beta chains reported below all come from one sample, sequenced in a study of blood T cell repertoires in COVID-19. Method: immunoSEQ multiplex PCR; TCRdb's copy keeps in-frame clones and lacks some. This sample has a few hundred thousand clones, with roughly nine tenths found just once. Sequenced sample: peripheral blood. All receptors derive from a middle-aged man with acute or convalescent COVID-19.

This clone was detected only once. CDR3 protein: CASSPLGLAYNEQFF. CDR3 sequence (DNA): TGTGCCAGTAGTCCCCTGGGACTAGCCTACAATGAGCAGTTCTTC. The J gene is TRBJ2-1, the V gene TRBV19, with 8 bases fitting TRBD2. V was pared by 5 bases and J by 2 bases, with 5 bases of the junction left unmatched. This CDR3 has 15 amino acids. CDR1 LNHDA and CDR2 SQIVND come from the germline V gene (reference sequence).

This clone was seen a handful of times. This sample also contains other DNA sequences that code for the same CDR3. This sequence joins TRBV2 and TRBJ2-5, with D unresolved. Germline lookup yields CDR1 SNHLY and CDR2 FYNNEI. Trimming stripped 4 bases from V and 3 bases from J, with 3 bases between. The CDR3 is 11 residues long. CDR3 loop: CASSAEETQYF. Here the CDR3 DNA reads TGTGCCAGCAGTGCGGAAGAGACCCAGTACTTC.

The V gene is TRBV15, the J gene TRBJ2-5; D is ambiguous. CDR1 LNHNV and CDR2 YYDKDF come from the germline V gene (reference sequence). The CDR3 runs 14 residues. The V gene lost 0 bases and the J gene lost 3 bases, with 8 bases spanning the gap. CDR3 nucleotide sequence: TGTGCCACCAGCAGAGATCGCGTAGAAGAGACCCAGTACTTC. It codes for CATSRDRVEETQYF.

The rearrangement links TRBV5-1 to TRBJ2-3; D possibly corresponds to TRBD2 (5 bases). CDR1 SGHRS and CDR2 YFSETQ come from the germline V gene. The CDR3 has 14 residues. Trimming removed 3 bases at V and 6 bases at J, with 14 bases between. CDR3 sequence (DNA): TGCGCCAGCAGCTCATCGGCTAGCCGCGATACGCAGTATTTT. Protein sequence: CASSSSASRDTQYF.

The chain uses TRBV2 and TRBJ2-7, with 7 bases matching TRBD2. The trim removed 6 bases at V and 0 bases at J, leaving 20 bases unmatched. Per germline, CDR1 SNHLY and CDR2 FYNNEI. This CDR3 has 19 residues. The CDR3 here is CASRPSLAEVDFGSYEQYF. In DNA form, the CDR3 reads TGTGCCAGCAGACCCAGCCTAGCGGAAGTGGACTTCGGCTCCTACGAGCAGTACTTC.

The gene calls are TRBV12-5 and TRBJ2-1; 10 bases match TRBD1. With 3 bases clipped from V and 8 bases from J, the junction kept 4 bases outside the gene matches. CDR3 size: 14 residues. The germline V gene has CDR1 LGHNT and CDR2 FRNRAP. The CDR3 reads CASGFSTGGDEQFF. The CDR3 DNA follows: TGTGCTAGTGGTTTCTCGACAGGGGGCGATGAGCAGTTCTTC.

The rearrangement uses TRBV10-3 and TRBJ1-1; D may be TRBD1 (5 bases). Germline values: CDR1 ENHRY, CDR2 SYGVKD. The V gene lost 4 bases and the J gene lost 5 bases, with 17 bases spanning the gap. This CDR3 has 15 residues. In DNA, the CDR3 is TGTGCCATCAGTGGGGGCAGGAGGGGAGAAACTGAAGCTTTCTTT. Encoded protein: CAISGGRRGETEAFF.

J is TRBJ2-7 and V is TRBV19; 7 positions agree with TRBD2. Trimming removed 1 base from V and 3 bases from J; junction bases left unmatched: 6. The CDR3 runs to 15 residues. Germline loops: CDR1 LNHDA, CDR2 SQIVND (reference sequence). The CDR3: CASSIALAAVYEQYF. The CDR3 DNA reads TGTGCCAGTAGTATAGCTCTAGCGGCGGTCTACGAGCAGTACTTC.

This chain's CDR3 is CASSKAGGLYYEQYF. As DNA, the CDR3 is TGTGCCAGCAGCAAAGCTGGCGGCCTCTATTACGAGCAGTACTTC. J is TRBJ2-7 and V is TRBV21-1; the tabulated D call, TRBD2, remains unverified against the DNA. TRBV21-1 is deemed a pseudogene. This CDR3 is 15 amino acids long.

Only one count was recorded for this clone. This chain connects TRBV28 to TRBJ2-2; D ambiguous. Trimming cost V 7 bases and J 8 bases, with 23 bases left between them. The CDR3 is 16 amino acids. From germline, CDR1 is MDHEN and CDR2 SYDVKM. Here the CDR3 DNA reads TGTGCCAGCATATCCAACCTCAGGATCCGTACTGGGGAGCTGTTTTTT. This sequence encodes CASISNLRIRTGELFF. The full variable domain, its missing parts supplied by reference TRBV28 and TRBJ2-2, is DVKVTQSSRYLVKRTGEKVFLECVQDMDHENMFWYRQDPGLGLRLIYFSYDVKMKEKGDIPEGYSVSREKKERFSLILESASTNQTSMYLCASISNLRIRTGELFFGEGSRLTVL.

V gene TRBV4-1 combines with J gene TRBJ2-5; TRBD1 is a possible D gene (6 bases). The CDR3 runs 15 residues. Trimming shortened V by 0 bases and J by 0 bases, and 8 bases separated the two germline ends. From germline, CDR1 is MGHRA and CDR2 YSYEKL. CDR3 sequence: CASSQDRDNQETQYF. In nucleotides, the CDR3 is TGCGCCAGCAGCCAAGACCGGGACAACCAAGAGACCCAGTACTTC.

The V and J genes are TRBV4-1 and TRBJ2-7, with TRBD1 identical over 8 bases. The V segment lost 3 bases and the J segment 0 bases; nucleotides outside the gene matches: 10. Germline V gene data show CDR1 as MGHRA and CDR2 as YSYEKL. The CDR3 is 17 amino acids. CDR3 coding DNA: TGCGCCAGCAGCCAGGAACCCCGACAGGGGAGCTCCTACGAGCAGTACTTC. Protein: CASSQEPRQGSSYEQYF.

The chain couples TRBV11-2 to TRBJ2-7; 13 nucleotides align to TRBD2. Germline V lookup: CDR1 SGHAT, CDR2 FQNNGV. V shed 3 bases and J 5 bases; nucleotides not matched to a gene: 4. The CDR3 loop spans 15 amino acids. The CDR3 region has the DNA TGTGCCAGCAGCTTTCGTGGGACTAGCGGGAACGAGCAGTACTTC. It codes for CASSFRGTSGNEQYF.

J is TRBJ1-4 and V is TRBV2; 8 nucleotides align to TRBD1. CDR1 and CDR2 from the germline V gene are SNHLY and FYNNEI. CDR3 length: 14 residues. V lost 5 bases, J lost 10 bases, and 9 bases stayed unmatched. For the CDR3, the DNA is TGTGCCAGCAGTCCGACAGGGGCTGGGAGAAAACTGTTTTTT. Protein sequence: CASSPTGAGRKLFF.

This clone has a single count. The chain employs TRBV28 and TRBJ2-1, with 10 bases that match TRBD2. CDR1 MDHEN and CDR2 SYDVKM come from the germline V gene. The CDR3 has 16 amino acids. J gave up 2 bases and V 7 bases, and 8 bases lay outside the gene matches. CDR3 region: CASTQVSGRAYNEQFF. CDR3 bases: TGTGCCAGCACCCAGGTGAGCGGGAGGGCCTACAATGAGCAGTTCTTC.

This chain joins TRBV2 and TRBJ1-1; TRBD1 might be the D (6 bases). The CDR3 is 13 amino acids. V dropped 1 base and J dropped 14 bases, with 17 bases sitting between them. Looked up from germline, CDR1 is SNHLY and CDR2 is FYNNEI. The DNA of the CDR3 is TGTGCCAGCAGTGAAGACTACGCCGAGACAGGATTCTTT. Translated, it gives CASSEDYAETGFF.

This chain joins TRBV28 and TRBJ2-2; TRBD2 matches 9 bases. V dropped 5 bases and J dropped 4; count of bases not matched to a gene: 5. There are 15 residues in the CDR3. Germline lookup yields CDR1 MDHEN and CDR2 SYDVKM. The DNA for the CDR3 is TGTGCCAGCAGTCTAAGCGGGAGGCCCACCGGGGAGCTGTTTTTT. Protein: CASSLSGRPTGELFF.

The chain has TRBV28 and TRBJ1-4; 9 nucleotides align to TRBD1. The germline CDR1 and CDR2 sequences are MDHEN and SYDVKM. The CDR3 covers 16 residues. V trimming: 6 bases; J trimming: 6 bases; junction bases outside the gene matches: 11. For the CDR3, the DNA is TGTGCCAGCAGGCCCCCCGGGACAGGGAAAGATGAAAAACTGTTTTTT. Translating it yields CASRPPGTGKDEKLFF. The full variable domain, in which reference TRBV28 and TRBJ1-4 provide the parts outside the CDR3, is DVKVTQSSRYLVKRTGEKVFLECVQDMDHENMFWYRQDPGLGLRLIYFSYDVKMKEKGDIPEGYSVSREKKERFSLILESASTNQTSMYLCASRPPGTGKDEKLFFGSGTQLSVL.

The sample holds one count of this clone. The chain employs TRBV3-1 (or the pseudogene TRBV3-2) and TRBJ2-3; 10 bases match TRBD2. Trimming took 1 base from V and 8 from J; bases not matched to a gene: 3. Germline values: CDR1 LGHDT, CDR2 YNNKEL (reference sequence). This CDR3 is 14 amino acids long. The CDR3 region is CASSQASGGGTQYF. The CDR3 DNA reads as TGTGCCAGCAGCCAAGCTAGCGGGGGTGGTACGCAGTATTTT.

For the CDR3, the DNA is TGTGCCAGTAGTCACGACTACCCAAACTACAATGAGCAGTTCTTC. This gives the protein CASSHDYPNYNEQFF. The chain recombines TRBV19 with TRBJ2-1; TRBD2 might be the D (5 bases). V was cut by 5 bases and J by 3 bases, with 14 bases left in between. CDR1 and CDR2 from the germline V gene are LNHDA and SQIVND (reference sequence). This CDR3 has 15 residues.

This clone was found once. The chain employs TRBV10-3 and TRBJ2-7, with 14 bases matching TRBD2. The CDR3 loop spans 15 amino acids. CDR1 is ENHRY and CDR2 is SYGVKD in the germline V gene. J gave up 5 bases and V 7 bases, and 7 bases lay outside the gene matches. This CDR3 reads CAITGTSGRSHEQYF. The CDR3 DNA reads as TGTGCCATCACCGGGACTAGCGGGAGATCCCACGAGCAGTACTTC.

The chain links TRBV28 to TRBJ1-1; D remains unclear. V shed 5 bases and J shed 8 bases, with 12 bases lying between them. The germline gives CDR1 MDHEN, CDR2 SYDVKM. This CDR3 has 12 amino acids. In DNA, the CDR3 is TGTGCCAGCAGTCCCACGAGCAGGGAAGCTTTCTTT. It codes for CASSPTSREAFF. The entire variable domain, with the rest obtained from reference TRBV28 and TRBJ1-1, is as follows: DVKVTQSSRYLVKRTGEKVFLECVQDMDHENMFWYRQDPGLGLRLIYFSYDVKMKEKGDIPEGYSVSREKKERFSLILESASTNQTSMYLCASSPTSREAFFGQGTRLTVV.

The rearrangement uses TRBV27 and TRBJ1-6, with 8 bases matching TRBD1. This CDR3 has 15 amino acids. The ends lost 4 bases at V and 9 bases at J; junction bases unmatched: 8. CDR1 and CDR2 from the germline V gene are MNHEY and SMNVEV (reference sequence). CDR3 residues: CASSSRQGFGSPLHF. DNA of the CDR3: TGTGCCAGCAGTTCCCGACAGGGGTTCGGTTCACCCCTCCACTTT.

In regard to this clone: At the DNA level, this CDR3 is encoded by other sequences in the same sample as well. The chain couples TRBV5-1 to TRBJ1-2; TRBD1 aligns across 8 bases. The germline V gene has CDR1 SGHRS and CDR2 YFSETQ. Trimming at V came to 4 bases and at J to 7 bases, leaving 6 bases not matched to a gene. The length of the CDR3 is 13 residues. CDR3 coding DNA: TGCGCCAGCAGCCCGGACAGGGCAGGTGGCTACACCTTC. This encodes CASSPDRAGGYTF.